This TCR beta chain was captured by sequencing in a study of neurological immune-mediated disorders. Study-wide results and limits: No CDR3 amino acid sequences recurred among expanded clones across subjects, suggesting private repertoires in all groups.

TCRdb passed the 5' RACE reads through MiXCR, listing each CDR3 protein once. The sample lists 20,000 to 25,000 distinct CDR3 sequences, roughly 17% seen once, with 7.5% in the top ten. Trimming at V came to 6 bases and at J to 3 bases, leaving 15 bases not matched to a gene. Per germline, CDR1 LGHDT and CDR2 YNNKEL (reference sequence). This CDR3 comprises 17 residues. This clonotype was seen ten or more times. What it recognizes is unknown. This chain links TRBV3-1 with TRBJ1-1, with 8 bases lining up with TRBD1. This clonotype was obtained from a woman between 18 and 30 years old with multiple sclerosis. Sequencing was carried out using CD8+ T cells from blood. The CDR3 region has the DNA TGTGCCAGCAGTCTTATCCAGGGGGCAGGTGCGTACACTGAAGCTTTCTTT. This sequence encodes CASSLIQGAGAYTEAFF.